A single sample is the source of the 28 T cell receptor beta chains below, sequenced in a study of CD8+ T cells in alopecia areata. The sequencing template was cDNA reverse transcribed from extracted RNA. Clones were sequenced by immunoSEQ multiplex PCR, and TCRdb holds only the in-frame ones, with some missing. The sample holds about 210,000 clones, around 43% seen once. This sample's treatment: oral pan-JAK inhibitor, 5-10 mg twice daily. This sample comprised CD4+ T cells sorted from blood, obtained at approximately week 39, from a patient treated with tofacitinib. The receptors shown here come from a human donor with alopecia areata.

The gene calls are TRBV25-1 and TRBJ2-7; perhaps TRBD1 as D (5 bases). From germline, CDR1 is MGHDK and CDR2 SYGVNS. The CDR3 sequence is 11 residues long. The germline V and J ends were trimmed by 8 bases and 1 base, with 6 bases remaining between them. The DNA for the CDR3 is TGTGCCAGCCAGGGTTCCTACGAGCAGTACTTC. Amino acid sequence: CASQGSYEQYF.

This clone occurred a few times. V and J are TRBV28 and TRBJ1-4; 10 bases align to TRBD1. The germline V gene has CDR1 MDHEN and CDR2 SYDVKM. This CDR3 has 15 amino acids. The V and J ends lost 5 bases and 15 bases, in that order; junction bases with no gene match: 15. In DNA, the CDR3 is TGTGCCAGCAGTCCCTCGGGGACAGGGGCATCCGAAGTGTTTTTT. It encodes CASSPSGTGASEVFF. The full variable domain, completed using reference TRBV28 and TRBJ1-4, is DVKVTQSSRYLVKRTGEKVFLECVQDMDHENMFWYRQDPGLGLRLIYFSYDVKMKEKGDIPEGYSVSREKKERFSLILESASTNQTSMYLCASSPSGTGASEVFFGSGTQLSVL.

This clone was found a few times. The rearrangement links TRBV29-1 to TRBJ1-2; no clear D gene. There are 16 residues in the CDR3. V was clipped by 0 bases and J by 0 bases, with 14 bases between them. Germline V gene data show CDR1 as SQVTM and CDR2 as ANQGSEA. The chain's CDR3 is CSVEDPRLRANYGYTF. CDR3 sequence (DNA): TGCAGCGTTGAAGACCCCCGGCTAAGAGCTAACTATGGCTACACCTTC.

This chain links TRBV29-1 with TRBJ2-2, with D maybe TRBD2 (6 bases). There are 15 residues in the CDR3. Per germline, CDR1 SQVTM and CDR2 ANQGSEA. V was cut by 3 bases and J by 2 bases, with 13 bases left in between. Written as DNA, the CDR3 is TGCAGCGTTGACGGCCCGGGACTCAACACCGGGGAGCTGTTTTTT. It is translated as CSVDGPGLNTGELFF.

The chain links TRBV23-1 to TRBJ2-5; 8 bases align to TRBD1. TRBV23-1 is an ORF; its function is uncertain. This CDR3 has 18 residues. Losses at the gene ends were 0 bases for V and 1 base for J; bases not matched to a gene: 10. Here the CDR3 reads CASSQSEGQEERQETQYF. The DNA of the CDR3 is TGCGCCAGCAGTCAATCGGAGGGACAGGAGGAACGCCAAGAGACCCAGTACTTC.

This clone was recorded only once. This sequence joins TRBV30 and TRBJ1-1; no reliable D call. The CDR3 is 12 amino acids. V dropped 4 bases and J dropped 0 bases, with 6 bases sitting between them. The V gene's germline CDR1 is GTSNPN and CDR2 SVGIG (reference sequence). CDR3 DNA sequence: TGTGCCTGGAACCGGATGAACACTGAAGCTTTCTTT. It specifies CAWNRMNTEAFF. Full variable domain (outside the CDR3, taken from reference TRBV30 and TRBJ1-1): SQTIHQWPATLVQPVGSPLSLECTVEGTSNPNLYWYRQAAGRGLQLLFYSVGIGQISSEVPQNLSASRPQDRQFILSSKKLLLSDSGFYLCAWNRMNTEAFFGQGTRLTVV.

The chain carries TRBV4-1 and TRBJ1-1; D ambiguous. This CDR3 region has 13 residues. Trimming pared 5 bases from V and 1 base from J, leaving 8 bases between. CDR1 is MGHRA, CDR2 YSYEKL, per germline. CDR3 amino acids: CASSDTRNTEAFF. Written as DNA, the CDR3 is TGCGCCAGCAGCGATACCAGGAACACTGAAGCTTTCTTT.

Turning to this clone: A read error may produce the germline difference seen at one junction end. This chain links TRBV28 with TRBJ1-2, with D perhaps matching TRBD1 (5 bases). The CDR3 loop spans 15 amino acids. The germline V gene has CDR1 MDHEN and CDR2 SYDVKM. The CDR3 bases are TGTGCCAGCAGTTTACCCCGGCAGGGTAACCATGGCTACACCTTC. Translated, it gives CASSLPRQGNHGYTF.

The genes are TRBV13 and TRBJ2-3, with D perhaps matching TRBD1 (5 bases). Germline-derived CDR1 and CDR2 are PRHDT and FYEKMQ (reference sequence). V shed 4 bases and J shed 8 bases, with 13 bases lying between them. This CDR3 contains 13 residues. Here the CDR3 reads CASSSQGVGTQYF. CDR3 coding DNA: TGTGCCAGCAGCTCGCAGGGTGTCGGTACGCAGTATTTT.

CDR3 sequence: CARWDRGAFF. DNA of the CDR3: TGTGCCAGATGGGACAGGGGAGCTTTCTTT. The chain uses TRBV19 and TRBJ1-1, with 10 bases fitting TRBD1. The CDR3 covers 10 residues. Unmatched junction bases numbered 2, after V lost 9 bases and J lost 10 bases. The V gene's germline CDR1 is LNHDA and CDR2 SQIVND (reference sequence). Using reference TRBV19 and TRBJ1-1 for the parts outside the CDR3, the full variable domain is DGGITQSPKYLFRKEGQNVTLSCEQNLNHDAMYWYRQDPGQGLRLIYYSQIVNDFQKGDIAEGYSVSREKKESFPLTVTSAQKNPTAFYLCARWDRGAFFGQGTRLTVV.

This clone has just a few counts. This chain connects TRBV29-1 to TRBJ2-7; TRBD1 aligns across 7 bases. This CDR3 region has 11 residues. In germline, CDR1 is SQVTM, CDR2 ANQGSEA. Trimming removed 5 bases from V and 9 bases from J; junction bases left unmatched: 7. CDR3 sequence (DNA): TGCAGCGTTTGGAGCCGGGACAGGCAGTACTTC. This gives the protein CSVWSRDRQYF.

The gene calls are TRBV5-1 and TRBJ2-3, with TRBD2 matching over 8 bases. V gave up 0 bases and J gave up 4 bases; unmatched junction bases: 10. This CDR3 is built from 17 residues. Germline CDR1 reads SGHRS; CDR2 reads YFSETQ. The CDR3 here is CASSLDISGTRADTQYF. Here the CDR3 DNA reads TGCGCCAGCAGCTTGGATATTAGCGGGACCAGGGCAGATACGCAGTATTTT.

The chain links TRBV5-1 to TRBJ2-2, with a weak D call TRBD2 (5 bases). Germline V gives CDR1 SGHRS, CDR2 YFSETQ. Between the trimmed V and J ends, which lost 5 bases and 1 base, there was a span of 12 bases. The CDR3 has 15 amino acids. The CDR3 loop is CASRAHSGNTGELFF. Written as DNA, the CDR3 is TGCGCCAGCAGGGCCCACAGCGGGAACACCGGGGAGCTGTTTTTT. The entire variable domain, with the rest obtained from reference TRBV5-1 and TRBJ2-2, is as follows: KAGVTQTPRYLIKTRGQQVTLSCSPISGHRSVSWYQQTPGQGLQFLFEYFSETQRNKGNFPGRFSGRQFSNSRSEMNVSTLELGDSALYLCASRAHSGNTGELFFGEGSRLTVL.

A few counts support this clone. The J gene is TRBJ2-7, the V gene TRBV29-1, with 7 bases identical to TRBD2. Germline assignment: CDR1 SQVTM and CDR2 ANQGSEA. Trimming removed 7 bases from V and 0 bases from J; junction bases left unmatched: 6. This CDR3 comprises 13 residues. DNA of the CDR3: TGCAGCGCGGCGGGAGACCGCTCCTACGAGCAGTACTTC. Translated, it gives CSAAGDRSYEQYF.

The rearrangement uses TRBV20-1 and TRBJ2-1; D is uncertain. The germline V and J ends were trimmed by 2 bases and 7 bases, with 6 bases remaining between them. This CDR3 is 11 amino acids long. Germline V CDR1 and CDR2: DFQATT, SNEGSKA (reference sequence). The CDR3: CSARNGNEQFF. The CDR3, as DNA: TGCAGTGCTAGAAACGGAAATGAGCAGTTCTTC.

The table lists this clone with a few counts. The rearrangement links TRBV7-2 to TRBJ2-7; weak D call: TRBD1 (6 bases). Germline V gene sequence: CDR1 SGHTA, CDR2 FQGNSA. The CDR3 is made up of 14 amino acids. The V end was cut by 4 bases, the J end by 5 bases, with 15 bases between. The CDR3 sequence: CASSSDRSRDEQYF. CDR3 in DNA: TGTGCCAGCAGCTCTGACAGGAGCCGGGACGAGCAGTACTTC.

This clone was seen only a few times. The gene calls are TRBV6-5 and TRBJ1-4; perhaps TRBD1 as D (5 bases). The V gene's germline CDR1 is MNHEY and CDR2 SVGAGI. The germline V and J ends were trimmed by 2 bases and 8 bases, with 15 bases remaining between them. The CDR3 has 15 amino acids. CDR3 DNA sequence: TGTGCCAGCAGTTACGGGGGAGCTCAAGAAGAAAAACTGTTTTTT. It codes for CASSYGGAQEEKLFF.

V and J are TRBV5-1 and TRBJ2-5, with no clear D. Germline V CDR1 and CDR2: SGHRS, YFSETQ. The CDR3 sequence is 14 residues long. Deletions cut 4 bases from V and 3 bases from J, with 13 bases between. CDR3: CASSHPDGEETQYF. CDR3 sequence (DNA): TGCGCCAGCAGCCACCCGGACGGAGAAGAGACCCAGTACTTC.

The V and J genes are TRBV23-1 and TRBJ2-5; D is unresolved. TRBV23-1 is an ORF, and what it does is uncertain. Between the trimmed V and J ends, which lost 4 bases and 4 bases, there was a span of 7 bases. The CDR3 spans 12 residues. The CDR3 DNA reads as TGCGCCAGCAGTCCCTTAGTAGAGACCCAGTACTTC. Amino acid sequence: CASSPLVETQYF.

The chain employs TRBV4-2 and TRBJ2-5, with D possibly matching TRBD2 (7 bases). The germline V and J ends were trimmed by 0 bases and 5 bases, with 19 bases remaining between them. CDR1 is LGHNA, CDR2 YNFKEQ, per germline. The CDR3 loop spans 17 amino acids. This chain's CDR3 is CASSQDISGGQTETQYF. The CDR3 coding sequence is TGTGCCAGCAGCCAAGACATTTCGGGGGGCCAGACGGAGACCCAGTACTTC.

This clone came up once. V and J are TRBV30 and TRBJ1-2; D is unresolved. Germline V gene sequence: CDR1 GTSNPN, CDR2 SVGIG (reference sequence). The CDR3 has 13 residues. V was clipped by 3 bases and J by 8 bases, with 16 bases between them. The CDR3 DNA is TGTGCCTGGAGCAGCGGAGGCCCCTGGGGCTACACCTTC. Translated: CAWSSGGPWGYTF.

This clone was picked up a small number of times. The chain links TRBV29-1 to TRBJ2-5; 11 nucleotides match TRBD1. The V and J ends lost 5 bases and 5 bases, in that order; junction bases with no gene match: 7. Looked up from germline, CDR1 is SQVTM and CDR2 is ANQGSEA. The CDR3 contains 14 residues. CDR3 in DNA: TGCAGCGTTCGTCCCGGGACAGGGGGGGAGACCCAGTACTTC. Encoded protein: CSVRPGTGGETQYF.

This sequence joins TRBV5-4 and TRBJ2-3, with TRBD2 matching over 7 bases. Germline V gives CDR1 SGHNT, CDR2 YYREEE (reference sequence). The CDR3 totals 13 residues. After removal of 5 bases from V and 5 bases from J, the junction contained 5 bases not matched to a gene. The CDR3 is CASSIIAGDTQYF. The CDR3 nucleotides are TGTGCCAGCAGTATAATAGCGGGAGATACGCAGTATTTT.

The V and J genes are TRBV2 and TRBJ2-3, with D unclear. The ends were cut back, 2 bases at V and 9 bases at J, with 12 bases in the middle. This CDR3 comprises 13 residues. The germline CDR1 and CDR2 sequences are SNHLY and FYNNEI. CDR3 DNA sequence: TGTGCCAGCAGTGAACCCCCGGGTGGGACGCAGTATTTT. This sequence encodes CASSEPPGGTQYF.

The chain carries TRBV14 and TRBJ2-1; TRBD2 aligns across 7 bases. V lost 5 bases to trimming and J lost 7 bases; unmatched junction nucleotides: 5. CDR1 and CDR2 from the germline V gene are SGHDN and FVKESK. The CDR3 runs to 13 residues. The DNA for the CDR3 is TGTGCCAGCAGCGGCGGGAGTTTGAATGAGCAGTTCTTC. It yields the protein CASSGGSLNEQFF.

The CDR3 loop is CASSVGRTRNTIYF. The CDR3 DNA is TGTGCCAGCAGTGTCGGGCGGACTAGGAACACCATATATTTT. This chain uses TRBV2 with TRBJ1-3, with D uncertain. From germline, CDR1 is SNHLY and CDR2 FYNNEI. The germline V and J ends were trimmed by 4 bases and 7 bases, with 14 bases remaining between them. The CDR3 extends over 14 amino acids.

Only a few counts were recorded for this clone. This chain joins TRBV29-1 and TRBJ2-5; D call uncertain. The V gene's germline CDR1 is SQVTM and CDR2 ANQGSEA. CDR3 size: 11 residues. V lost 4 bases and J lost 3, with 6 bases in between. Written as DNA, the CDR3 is TGCAGCGTTGTTTTGGAAGAGACCCAGTACTTC. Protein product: CSVVLEETQYF.

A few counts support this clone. Written as DNA, the CDR3 is TGTGCCAGTAGTCCGGGGACCTATGGCTACACCTTC. It yields the protein CASSPGTYGYTF. The rearrangement joins TRBV19 to TRBJ1-2; D is perhaps TRBD1 (5 bases). Trimming took 5 bases from V and 4 from J, leaving 8 bases between them. This CDR3 is built from 12 residues. Germline CDR1 is LNHDA and CDR2 is SQIVND (reference sequence).